The clone carrying this T cell receptor (beta chain) was seen a single time. Its antigen remains unknown. This record belongs to a study of T cell responses to AZD1222 COVID-19 vaccine. Study outcomes and limitations: Among vaccine-associated CD4 TCRs, coverage spanned spike, with dominance at 160-218 and 743-854. Clonal diversity may have been underestimated, and the donors were mostly white British, with more females than males. Vaccination with two AZD1222 doses was followed by a rise in Spike-specific TCR breadth and depth. In the spike-specific TCR repertoire, nearly half reportedly target unmutated variant regions.

Only in-frame clones appear in the TCRdb table, and some are missing; sequencing was by immunoSEQ multiplex PCR. The sample consists of about 150,000 clones, 75% to 95% of them appearing once. Germline V lookup: CDR1 SGHTA, CDR2 FQGNSA. Trimming stripped 3 bases from V and 2 bases from J, with 14 bases between. There are 16 residues in the CDR3. This sequence was found in an adult who received the AZD1222 COVID-19 vaccine. The chain employs TRBV7-2 and TRBJ2-1; no clear D. Sequences were derived from peripheral blood, sampled 28 days after the second AZD1222 dose. The CDR3 nucleotides read TGTGCCAGCAGCTTGGTTGGTCGGACCACCTACAATGAGCAGTTCTTC. Translated: CASSLVGRTTYNEQFF.